This T cell receptor (beta chain) was retrieved from a study of blood T cell repertoires in COVID-19. About the study: Samples taken during acute and convalescent COVID-19 were collected in the United States, Italy and Spain. Sample material is recorded as cDNA or gDNA derived from T cells, B-cell-depleted T cells, or PBMCs.

Seattle cases were enrolled at active infection and followed longitudinally. V gave up 5 bases and J gave up 10 bases; unmatched junction bases: 14. There are 16 residues in the CDR3. CDR1 and CDR2 from the germline V gene are MNHEY and SVGEGT. Profiling relied on immunoSEQ multiplex PCR, and the TCRdb table lists in-frame clones only, not all of them. The repertoire holds almost 200,000 clones, with about four fifths as singletons. This TCR was recovered from a middle-aged woman with COVID-19, enrolled during active disease. Sample: peripheral blood. The gene calls are TRBV6-2 or TRBV6-3 and TRBJ2-6, with 7 nucleotides matching TRBD1. In DNA form, the CDR3 reads TGTGCCAGCAGTGGCCCAGGGGGATTATTTGTTAACGTCCTGACTTTC. The encoded protein is CASSGPGGLFVNVLTF.